Listed below are T cell receptor beta chains from one sample, sequenced in a study of control samples from healthy donors and cancer patients. Only in-frame clones appear in the TCRdb table, and some are missing; sequencing was by immunoSEQ multiplex PCR. The table includes 110,000 to 150,000 clones, approximately 88% detected once. Specimen: blood. These receptors originate from a man aged 25 to 45 in good health. Each CDR3 is given with its conserved first and last residue. A D gene is named only where the DNA matches it firmly. Clone size is shown for a subset of rows, as once, few, many or a class of expanded clone.

D	V	J	size	CDR3	DNA
TRBD2	TRBV5-4	TRBJ2-3	.	CASSLRGGGTDTQYF	TGTGCCAGCAGCTTGCGGGGGGGTGGGACAGATACGCAGTATTTT
TRBD2	TRBV27	TRBJ2-3	.	CASSFLTSGSTDTQYF	TGTGCCAGCAGTTTTCTGACTAGCGGCAGCACAGATACGCAGTATTTT
TRBD2	TRBV6-5	TRBJ2-5	.	CASRQRENKGTQYF	TGTGCCAGCAGACAGCGGGAGAACAAAGGGACCCAGTACTTC
TRBD1	TRBV30	TRBJ1-4	.	CAWSQQGREKLFF	TGTGCCTGGAGTCAACAGGGGAGGGAAAAACTGTTTTTT
TRBD2	TRBV9	TRBJ2-3	.	CASSSPLTSGVGTSTDTQYF	TGTGCCAGCAGCTCCCCCCTGACTAGCGGGGTGGGTACTAGCACAGATACGCAGTATTTT
TRBD2	TRBV11-2	TRBJ2-2	once	CASSSQTLAVNTGELFF	TGTGCCAGCAGCTCCCAGACCCTAGCGGTGAACACCGGGGAGCTGTTTTTT
TRBD1	TRBV7-2	TRBJ1-1	.	CASSLGRGQNTEAFF	TGTGCCAGCAGCTTAGGCAGGGGGCAGAACACTGAAGCTTTCTTT
.	TRBV5-6	TRBJ2-1	.	CASSLVVDEQFF	TGTGCCAGCAGCTTGGTGGTTGATGAGCAGTTCTTC
.	TRBV27	TRBJ2-4	once	CASSLSGTVGRNIQYF	TGTGCCAGCAGTTTAAGCGGGACAGTCGGTAGAAACATTCAGTACTTC
TRBD1	TRBV11-3	TRBJ1-2	.	CASSWGQARVGTF	TGTGCCAGCAGCTGGGGACAGGCCCGAGTGGGCACCTTC
.	TRBV9	TRBJ2-3	.	CASSVSRGYPDTQYF	TGTGCCAGCAGCGTATCCAGGGGATATCCAGATACGCAGTATTTT
.	TRBV19	TRBJ1-5	.	CASSIGNSNQPQHF	TGTGCCAGTAGTATAGGAAATAGCAATCAGCCCCAGCATTTT
.	TRBV7-2	TRBJ1-3	.	CASSLAGADTIYF	TGTGCCAGCAGCTTGGCGGGGGCTGACACCATATATTTT
.	TRBV20-1	TRBJ2-5	.	CSASSMETQYF	TGCAGTGCGAGTAGCATGGAGACCCAGTACTTC
TRBD2	TRBV3-1/TRBV3-2	TRBJ2-2	.	CASSQGGTSGSGRTGELFF	TGTGCCAGCAGCCAAGGCGGGACTAGCGGGTCGGGACGAACCGGGGAGCTGTTTTTT
TRBD2	TRBV4-1	TRBJ2-1	.	CASSHPGGIRGSSYNEQFF	TGCGCCAGCAGCCATCCGGGCGGTATTCGCGGGAGTTCCTACAATGAGCAGTTCTTC
TRBD1	TRBV4-2	TRBJ1-4	.	CASSPDRGRGTNEKLFF	TGTGCCAGCAGCCCCGACAGGGGCCGTGGAACTAATGAAAAACTGTTTTTT
.	TRBV15	TRBJ1-1	.	CATSRDLEGGTEAFF	TGTGCCACCAGCAGAGATTTAGAGGGTGGGACTGAAGCTTTCTTT
.	TRBV6-2/TRBV6-3	TRBJ2-5	.	CASSYGGYQETQYF	TGTGCCAGCAGTTATGGGGGTTACCAAGAGACCCAGTACTTC
.	TRBV28	TRBJ2-5	.	CASSFVPETQYF	TGTGCCAGCAGTTTCGTCCCAGAGACCCAGTACTTC
.	TRBV9	TRBJ2-3	.	CASSVAPGADTQYF	TGTGCCAGCAGCGTAGCTCCAGGGGCGGATACGCAGTATTTT
TRBD2	TRBV7-2	TRBJ2-5	once	CASRGGVTQYF	TGTGCCAGCAGGGGAGGGGTAACCCAGTACTTC
.	TRBV6-5	TRBJ1-2	.	CASRQGFEEGYTF	TGTGCCAGCAGACAGGGTTTCGAGGAGGGCTACACCTTC
TRBD1	TRBV5-5	TRBJ1-5	.	CASSTGTGRSNQPQHF	TGTGCCAGCAGTACCGGGACAGGGCGTTCCAATCAGCCCCAGCATTTT
.	TRBV10-3	TRBJ1-6	.	CATQYGESYNSPLHF	TGTGCCACGCAGTACGGGGAATCCTATAATTCACCCCTCCACTTT
.	TRBV29-1	TRBJ2-3	.	CSAGGEQGTDTQYF	TGCAGCGCAGGGGGGGAACAGGGGACAGATACGCAGTATTTT
.	TRBV18	TRBJ1-6	.	CASSLEAGDNSPLHF	TGTGCCAGCTCACTAGAGGCGGGAGATAATTCACCCCTCCACTTT
TRBD1	TRBV10-3	TRBJ1-4	.	CAISDRGEKLFF	TGTGCCATCAGCGACAGGGGTGAAAAACTGTTTTTT
.	TRBV19	TRBJ1-6	.	CASSIGGDSPLHF	TGTGCCAGTAGTATTGGGGGCGATTCACCCCTCCACTTT
TRBD1	TRBV24-1	TRBJ2-1	.	CATSDNRGGSYNEQFF	TGTGCCACCAGTGATAACAGGGGTGGGTCCTACAATGAGCAGTTCTTC
.	TRBV18	TRBJ1-1	.	CASSPQGTNTEAFF	TGTGCCAGCTCACCGCAGGGCACGAACACTGAAGCTTTCTTT
.	TRBV5-1	TRBJ1-2	.	CASSLAYRAGSYGYTF	TGCGCCAGCAGCTTGGCCTACAGGGCCGGGAGCTATGGCTACACCTTC
.	TRBV4-1	TRBJ1-5	.	CASSPSRWGNQPQHF	TGCGCCAGCAGCCCTTCCAGGTGGGGCAATCAGCCCCAGCATTTT
TRBD2	TRBV2	TRBJ2-7	.	CASTPGAGGPRYEQYF	TGTGCCAGCACTCCCGGGGCGGGAGGGCCGCGATACGAGCAGTACTTC
TRBD1	TRBV11-2	TRBJ1-1	.	CASSAPDRVNTEAFF	TGTGCCAGCAGCGCCCCGGACAGGGTGAACACTGAAGCTTTCTTT
.	TRBV6-5	TRBJ1-5	.	CASSYSQHQPQHF	TGTGCCAGCAGTTACTCCCAGCATCAGCCCCAGCATTTT
.	TRBV24-1	TRBJ2-5	.	CATSGVGGEETQYF	TGTGCCACCAGTGGGGTAGGGGGGGAGGAGACCCAGTACTTC
TRBD1	TRBV19	TRBJ2-2	.	CASSIREGAFSGELFF	TGTGCCAGTAGTATACGTGAGGGGGCGTTTAGCGGGGAGCTGTTTTTT
.	TRBV12-3/TRBV12-4	TRBJ1-5	.	CASSRDGNQPQHF	TGTGCCAGCAGCAGGGACGGCAATCAGCCCCAGCATTTT
TRBD1	TRBV7-3	TRBJ2-6	.	CASGQGARGSSGANVLTF	TGTGCCAGCGGACAGGGGGCGCGAGGCAGCTCTGGGGCCAACGTCCTGACTTTC
.	TRBV11-1	TRBJ1-3	.	CASSSVEGNTIYF	TGTGCCAGCAGCTCGGTGGAAGGAAACACCATATATTTT
TRBD1	TRBV7-6	TRBJ1-1	once	CASSLQSGTGGTEAFF	TGTGCCAGCAGCTTACAGTCCGGGACAGGGGGCACTGAAGCTTTCTTT
.	TRBV25-1	TRBJ2-3	.	CASSPGTWAVTDTQYF	TGTGCCAGCAGTCCAGGGACTTGGGCTGTCACAGATACGCAGTATTTT
.	TRBV3-1/TRBV3-2	TRBJ2-1	.	CASSQGGIRFF	TGTGCCAGCAGCCAAGGGGGAATTAGGTTCTTC
TRBD2	TRBV19	TRBJ2-1	.	CATSGGYSYNEQFF	TGTGCCACAAGCGGGGGGTACTCCTACAATGAGCAGTTCTTC
.	TRBV2	TRBJ1-2	.	CASRVDLLGYTF	TGTGCCAGCAGGGTGGACCTCCTAGGCTACACCTTC
.	TRBV6-4	TRBJ1-6	.	CASSLGVSGSPLHF	TGTGCCAGCAGTCTAGGGGTTTCCGGATCACCCCTCCACTTT
.	TRBV7-9	TRBJ1-1	few	CASSSDVGRGGREAFF	TGTGCCAGCAGCTCCGATGTCGGCAGGGGAGGGCGCGAAGCTTTCTTT
.	TRBV24-1	TRBJ1-4	.	CATSDPRGNNEKLFF	TGTGCCACCAGTGACCCTCGGGGGAATAATGAAAAACTGTTTTTT
.	TRBV19	TRBJ2-7	.	CASSQDPSYEQYF	TGTGCCAGTAGCCAAGATCCCTCCTACGAGCAGTACTTC
TRBD2	TRBV27	TRBJ2-3	.	CASSPRGGADTQYF	TGTGCCAGCAGTCCCCGTGGGGGGGCAGATACGCAGTATTTT
TRBD1	TRBV19	TRBJ1-5	once	CASSIARQGLGYSNQPQHF	TGTGCCAGTAGTATAGCGCGACAGGGTTTAGGGTATAGCAATCAGCCCCAGCATTTT
.	TRBV10-3	TRBJ2-3	.	CAISGDPTDTQYF	TGTGCCATCTCGGGGGATCCTACAGATACGCAGTATTTT
.	TRBV19	TRBJ1-1	once	CASIGGDTEAFF	TGTGCCAGTATCGGGGGGGATACTGAAGCTTTCTTT